The sample holds a few counts of the clone carrying this T cell receptor beta chain. Its target is unknown. This entry is derived from a study of cytomegalovirus exposure and HLA in healthy donors. On the study more broadly: About 85 million unique TCRs from HLA-typed donors were held in an early release of data. General study results and limits: While the bulk of TCR sequences proved rare, some public TCRs turned up in many donors.

Donors in the study were healthy people who gave bone marrow. PCR employed 60 Vbeta and 13 Jbeta primers. Some clones are missing from TCRdb's copy, which holds only in-frame ones; the method was immunoSEQ multiplex PCR. This table holds some 170,000 clones, about 9% found once. Trimming left V 4 bases short and J 3 bases short, with 12 bases between. This CDR3 region has 14 residues. The germline V gene encodes CDR1 SGDLS and CDR2 YYNGEE. This sequence originates from a woman in her 30s in good health and CMV-seropositive. The sequencing sample was made of PBMCs. The genes are TRBV9 and TRBJ2-3; a weak D match, TRBD1 (5 bases). The CDR3 DNA sequence: TGTGCCAGCAGCCAGGGTAAGAGAACAGATACGCAGTATTTT. The encoded protein is CASSQGKRTDTQYF.